The 5 T cell receptor beta chains listed next were all sequenced from one sample in a study of Graves' ophthalmopathy and Graves' hyperthyroidism. From RNA, the CDR3 regions of TCR beta chains were amplified and sequenced. First-round RT-PCR employed HTBI primers, with a second-round multiplex PCR after it. TCRdb recomputed calls from the multiplex PCR reads with MiXCR, one row per CDR3 protein. The data hold roughly 1.1 million distinct CDR3 sequences, with around a third observed a single time. The sample consisted of peripheral blood or thyroid tissue (not recorded which). Receptors were obtained from an adult man with Graves' hyperthyroidism.

This clonotype was seen repeatedly, ten times or more. The chain employs TRBV7-7 and TRBJ2-5; perhaps TRBD1 as D (6 bases). Trimming removed 1 base from V and 7 bases from J, with 13 bases in between. Germline CDR1 and CDR2: SSHAT and FNYEAQ (reference sequence). This CDR3 region has 14 residues. The CDR3 region has the DNA TGTGCCAGCAGCTTAGGAAGGACAGCGAGGACCCAGTACTTC. It specifies CASSLGRTARTQYF.

This clonotype was counted many times. V and J are TRBV11-2 and TRBJ2-5, with D possibly being TRBD1 (6 bases). The germline gives CDR1 SGHAT, CDR2 FQNNGV. Trimming took 6 bases from V and 0 from J, leaving 11 bases between them. This CDR3 contains 14 residues. The CDR3 region is CASSSDRYQETQYF. The CDR3 DNA sequence: TGTGCCAGCAGTTCCGACAGGTACCAAGAGACCCAGTACTTC. Full variable domain (missing parts from reference TRBV11-2 and TRBJ2-5): EAGVAQSPRYKIIEKRQSVAFWCNPISGHATLYWYQQILGQGPKLLIQFQNNGVVDDSQLPKDRFSAERLKGVDSTLKIQPAKLEDSAVYLCASSSDRYQETQYFGPGTRLLVL.

Comments on this clonotype: The final CDR3 position lacks the conserved phenylalanine or tryptophan, pointing to a likely read error. It is unclear where the CDR3 begins or ends on the DNA, so no DNA is shown, and the CDR3 is as TCRdb lists it. The rearrangement links TRBV7-2 to TRBJ1-4; the table assigns TRBD1, which was not confirmed against the DNA. The length of the CDR3 is 8 amino acids, counting both ends. The germline gives CDR1 SGHTA, CDR2 FQGNSA. This CDR3 is CASTDRQG.

With respect to this clonotype: This clone may be a read error of a much larger clone one base away. This chain uses TRBV7-9 with TRBJ2-7, with a tentative D call TRBD2 (6 bases). Germline V gene lookup returns CDR1 SEHNR and CDR2 FQNEAQ (reference sequence). CDR3 length: 15 residues. The CDR3 DNA sequence: TGTGCCAGCAGCCGTGGACGGGACTCCCAAAACGATCAGTACTTC. Translated, it gives CASSRGRDSQNDQYF.

On this clonotype itself: This may arise from a read error, as a much more abundant clone is one base away. The V and J genes are TRBV7-6 and TRBJ1-3; no reliable D call. Germline lookup yields CDR1 SGHVS and CDR2 FNYEAQ. CDR3 length equals 13 residues. The V end was cut by 0 bases, the J end by 8 bases, with 8 bases between. CDR3: CASSLAILDTIYF. Written as DNA, the CDR3 is TGTGCCAGCAGCTTAGCCATCTTAGACACCATATATTTT.